The next 22 T cell receptor beta chains were all read from a single sample in a study of control samples from healthy donors and cancer patients (dated by TCRdb to between 2020 and 2021). Libraries were prepared through the immunoSEQ multiplex PCR assay. What TCRdb holds here is the immuneACCESS table cut down to in-frame rearrangements. Part of the clones is not present; checked against another copy, under half of the missing clones reflect an unresolved V gene, and the others are unexplained. This sample has approximately 170,000 clones in its table, and 90% to 95% of those were observed once. Roughly 0.64% of the sample goes to the ten largest clones. Material: blood. The receptor source for this set is a woman between 25 and 40 years old in good health.

This chain uses TRBV29-1 with TRBJ1-5, with TRBD1 matching over 7 bases. The CDR3 runs to 13 residues. Trimming at V came to 4 bases and at J to 7 bases, leaving 7 bases not matched to a gene. The V gene's germline CDR1 is SQVTM and CDR2 ANQGSEA. CDR3 in amino acids: CSVGGGAGQPQHF. The CDR3 bases are TGCAGCGTTGGAGGGGGCGCAGGCCAGCCCCAGCATTTT.

V is TRBV11-2 and J is TRBJ2-3; tentatively, D is TRBD2 (6 bases). The CDR3 spans 18 residues. V shed 5 bases and J shed 0 bases, with 21 bases lying between them. Germline V gives CDR1 SGHAT, CDR2 FQNNGV. CDR3 amino acids: CASSRRAVGRGSTDTQYF. The CDR3 coding sequence is TGTGCCAGCAGCCGCCGGGCCGTGGGGCGGGGTAGCACAGATACGCAGTATTTT.

This chain links TRBV24-1 with TRBJ2-3; the match to TRBD2 covers 7 bases. This CDR3 region has 11 residues. J gave up 14 bases and V 5 bases, and 6 bases lay outside the gene matches. Germline V gene data show CDR1 as KGHDR and CDR2 as SFDVKD. CDR3 sequence (DNA): TGTGCCACCAGTGCCGGGAGGCTCTTGTATTTT. This encodes CATSAGRLLYF.

The chain joins TRBV5-1 to TRBJ2-1, with TRBD2 matching 10 bases. Looked up from germline, CDR1 is SGHRS and CDR2 is YFSETQ. V lost 6 bases, J lost 7 bases, and 10 bases stayed unmatched. This CDR3 spans 15 amino acids. This chain's CDR3 is CASTPSSGSGNEQFF. The CDR3 DNA reads TGCGCCAGCACCCCTTCTAGCGGGAGCGGGAATGAGCAGTTCTTC.

The chain carries TRBV28 and TRBJ2-7; a weak D match, TRBD2 (5 bases). CDR1 and CDR2 (germline): MDHEN, SYDVKM. The CDR3 runs 15 residues. Trimming took 5 bases from V and 6 from J, leaving 20 bases between them. The DNA of the CDR3 is TGTGCCAGCAGTGTCATGCGGCTAGCCCCAATCGAGCAGTACTTC. Its translation: CASSVMRLAPIEQYF.

V usage is TRBV28 and J usage is TRBJ2-1; TRBD2 matches 11 bases. J was trimmed by 4 bases and V by 8 bases; bases with no gene match: 7. Per germline, CDR1 MDHEN and CDR2 SYDVKM. The CDR3 extends over 15 amino acids. CDR3 nucleotides: TGTGCCAGCGATAGCGGGAGGGCCATTTACAATGAGCAGTTCTTC. This gives the protein CASDSGRAIYNEQFF.

The V gene is TRBV6-5, the J gene TRBJ2-1; perhaps TRBD2 as D (6 bases). CDR1 and CDR2 from the germline V gene are MNHEY and SVGAGI. The CDR3 is made up of 15 amino acids. V shed 3 bases and J shed 1 base, with 10 bases lying between them. In nucleotides, the CDR3 is TGTGCCAGCAGTTATAGCGGCAATTCCTACAATGAGCAGTTCTTC. This gives the protein CASSYSGNSYNEQFF.

The rearrangement uses TRBV12-2 and TRBJ2-1; the table gives TRBD2 as D, unverified against the DNA. TRBV12-2 corresponds to a pseudogene. This CDR3 is built from 16 residues. CDR3 protein: CASRPPGTSDYNEQFF. The CDR3 nucleotides read TGTGCAAGTCGCCCACCAGGGACTAGCGATTACAATGAGCAGTTCTTC.

This clone came up a few times. The chain combines TRBV7-9 with TRBJ1-1; D remains ambiguous. Looked up from germline, CDR1 is SEHNR and CDR2 is FQNEAQ (reference sequence). This CDR3 has 15 amino acids. The ends were cut back, 5 bases at V and 0 bases at J, with 13 bases in the middle. The CDR3 DNA sequence: TGTGCCAGCAGCCGGCCGGGCCGCATGAACACTGAAGCTTTCTTT. It specifies CASSRPGRMNTEAFF.

The V gene is TRBV19, the J gene TRBJ2-7, with 7 bases fitting TRBD1. The CDR3 consists of 15 residues. Germline V gene lookup returns CDR1 LNHDA and CDR2 SQIVND (reference sequence). The trim removed 5 bases at V and 0 bases at J, leaving 7 bases unmatched. For the CDR3, the DNA is TGTGCCAGTAGTCCCGGGACAGCCGGCTCCTACGAGCAGTACTTC. Residues: CASSPGTAGSYEQYF.

The chain employs TRBV7-2 and TRBJ2-7; D remains ambiguous. The V gene's germline CDR1 is SGHTA and CDR2 FQGNSA. CDR3 size: 13 residues. V shed 2 bases and J shed 4 bases, with 9 bases lying between them. The CDR3 DNA reads TGTGCCAGCAGCTTATCACTCTATTACGAGCAGTACTTC. This gives the protein CASSLSLYYEQYF.

V is TRBV4-1 and J is TRBJ1-4; D is unresolved. The ends were cut back, 5 bases at V and 4 bases at J, with 23 bases in the middle. The CDR3 is 18 amino acids. Germline values: CDR1 MGHRA, CDR2 YSYEKL. The CDR3 here is CASSATLVRRGGNEKLFF. CDR3 in DNA: TGCGCCAGCAGCGCGACTCTGGTGAGGCGGGGAGGTAATGAAAAACTGTTTTTT.

This rearrangement joins TRBV7-6 to TRBJ1-2; 8 positions agree with TRBD1. The V segment lost 5 bases and the J segment 4 bases; nucleotides outside the gene matches: 3. Germline V CDR1 and CDR2: SGHVS, FNYEAQ. The length of the CDR3 is 13 residues. CDR3 amino acids: CASSTGTGYGYTF. Here the CDR3 DNA reads TGTGCCAGCAGCACCGGGACAGGCTATGGCTACACCTTC.

The genes are TRBV27 and TRBJ2-1; D call uncertain. The V end lost 6 bases, the J end lost 3 bases, and 9 bases lay between the germline ends. CDR1 and CDR2 (germline): MNHEY, SMNVEV (reference sequence). The CDR3 spans 13 residues. The CDR3 region is CASRLSHYNEQFF. In nucleotides, the CDR3 is TGTGCCAGCAGACTTTCCCACTACAATGAGCAGTTCTTC.

This chain connects TRBV6-2 or TRBV6-3 to TRBJ2-3; TRBD2 aligns across 10 bases. CDR3 length: 17 residues. Germline V lookup: CDR1 MNHEY, CDR2 SVGEGT. J was trimmed by 1 base and V by 4 bases; bases with no gene match: 8. CDR3 region: CASSFRTGTSGTDTQYF. CDR3 sequence (DNA): TGTGCCAGCAGTTTTAGGACCGGGACTAGCGGCACAGATACGCAGTATTTT.

The chain employs TRBV9 and TRBJ2-2; no reliable D call. V gave up 0 bases and J gave up 7 bases, with 4 bases separating them. CDR3 size: 12 residues. The V gene's germline CDR1 is SGDLS and CDR2 YYNGEE. CDR3 region: CASSVVGGELFF. The CDR3 bases are TGTGCCAGCAGCGTAGTGGGCGGGGAGCTGTTTTTT.

The V gene is TRBV3-1 (or the pseudogene TRBV3-2), the J gene TRBJ1-5; D not certain. The CDR3 length is 13 residues. Per germline, CDR1 LGHDT and CDR2 YNNKEL (reference sequence). The V gene lost 4 bases and the J gene lost 16 bases, with 20 bases spanning the gap. The CDR3 reads CASSPPTGRPLHF. The CDR3 DNA is TGTGCCAGCAGCCCCCCTACCGGGAGGCCCTTACATTTT.

The V call is TRBV2, the J call TRBJ1-1; no clear D. Trimming took off 11 bases at V and 0 bases at J, with 13 bases between the two ends. There are 13 residues in the CDR3. Germline CDR1 reads SNHLY; CDR2 reads FYNNEI. The CDR3 sequence is CAGKLVMNTEAFF. The CDR3 bases are TGTGCCGGCAAATTAGTAATGAACACTGAAGCTTTCTTT.

The V call is TRBV7-9, the J call TRBJ2-7; D tentatively reads TRBD1 or TRBD2 (5 bases each). The CDR3 extends over 15 amino acids. Trimming took off 6 bases at V and 5 bases at J, with 20 bases between the two ends. From germline, CDR1 is SEHNR and CDR2 FQNEAQ (reference sequence). CDR3 nucleotides: TGTGCCAGCAGTCCTACCCGGGGCAAAAGGAACGAGCAGTACTTC. It yields the protein CASSPTRGKRNEQYF.

This clone was counted between two and nine times. V is TRBV6-5 and J is TRBJ1-5, with 12 bases that match TRBD1. V lost 5 bases, J lost 4 bases, and 3 bases stayed unmatched. CDR1 is MNHEY and CDR2 is SVGAGI in the germline V gene. The CDR3 contains 15 residues. CDR3 nucleotides: TGTGCCAGCAGTCCGGGACAGGGGGCGAATCAGCCCCAGCATTTT. Protein sequence: CASSPGQGANQPQHF.

The V call is TRBV5-1, the J call TRBJ2-5, with 12 nucleotides matching TRBD2. CDR1 and CDR2 from the germline V gene are SGHRS and YFSETQ. Trimming took 6 bases from V and 3 from J; bases not matched to a gene: 3. The CDR3 length is 14 residues. The CDR3: CASMRTSGEETQYF. Written as DNA, the CDR3 is TGCGCCAGCATGAGGACTAGCGGGGAAGAGACCCAGTACTTC.

This clone has just one count. This chain links TRBV5-1 with TRBJ1-2, with 8 bases aligning to TRBD1. This CDR3 has 16 residues. From germline, CDR1 is SGHRS and CDR2 YFSETQ. V shed 0 bases and J 6 bases; nucleotides not matched to a gene: 10. Written as DNA, the CDR3 is TGCGCCAGCAGCTTGGAGGCCTGGACAGGGCCTGATGGCTACACCTTC. Protein sequence: CASSLEAWTGPDGYTF.